The 32 T cell receptor beta chains in this list originate from one sample, sequenced in a study of shared clonotypes between healthy human individuals. Profiled with immunoSEQ multiplex PCR; TCRdb holds only in-frame clones, not every one. The data contain about 2.3 million clones, around 92% of them singletons. Material: naive CD4+ T cells from PBMCs. Subset here: CD45RA+ positively selected. The receptor set was obtained from a man younger than 30 in good health. Some clones in this sample may be carry-over from other donors' samples.

The V call is TRBV10-3, the J call TRBJ2-1, with D possibly matching TRBD2 (7 bases). The CDR3 runs to 16 residues. V lost 8 bases, J lost 9 bases, and 26 bases lay in between. Per germline, CDR1 ENHRY and CDR2 SYGVKD. CDR3 coding DNA: TGTGCCATCCGACAGGAGGGACCTTCGGGGGGCGGTGAGCAGTTCTTC. It translates to CAIRQEGPSGGGEQFF.

The CDR3 is CASSVSGTYEQYF. The CDR3 region has the DNA TGTGCCAGCAGTGTAAGCGGGACCTACGAGCAGTACTTC. The V gene is TRBV6-1, the J gene TRBJ2-7; 7 nucleotides align to TRBD2. The trim removed 4 bases at V and 2 bases at J, leaving 2 bases unmatched. This CDR3 spans 13 amino acids. CDR1 is MNHNS, CDR2 SASEGT, per germline.

The rearrangement uses TRBV7-2 and TRBJ2-1; 11 bases align to TRBD2. The germline V gene has CDR1 SGHTA and CDR2 FQGNSA. The CDR3 loop spans 17 amino acids. V was clipped by 5 bases and J by 7 bases; unmatched bases: 13. The CDR3 nucleotides read TGTGCCAGCAGCCAATACCCCCTAGCGGGAGGTGCAAATGAGCAGTTCTTC. It specifies CASSQYPLAGGANEQFF. Based on the CDR3 plus reference TRBV7-2 and TRBJ2-1, the full variable domain is GAGVSQSPSNKVTEKGKDVELRCDPISGHTALYWYRQSLGQGLEFLIYFQGNSAPDKSGLPSDRFSAERTGGSVSTLTIQRTQQEDSAVYLCASSQYPLAGGANEQFFGPGTRLTVL.

This clone was found once. J is TRBJ2-7 and V is TRBV7-3; perhaps D is TRBD1 or TRBD2 (6 bases each). V was cut by 5 bases and J by 6 bases, with 17 bases left in between. The CDR3 length is 14 residues. The germline V gene encodes CDR1 SGHTA and CDR2 FQGTGA. CDR3 in DNA: TGTGCCAGCAGCCCTCGGGGGCCCACGGGCGAGCAGTACTTC. As protein: CASSPRGPTGEQYF.

The V call is TRBV7-3, the J call TRBJ2-1, with 10 positions matching TRBD2. From germline, CDR1 is SGHTA and CDR2 FQGTGA. With V trimmed by 5 bases and J by 6 bases, 7 bases remained unmatched. There are 15 residues in the CDR3. Here the CDR3 reads CASSPAAGGPNEQFF. The CDR3 coding sequence is TGTGCCAGCAGCCCCGCAGCGGGAGGGCCCAATGAGCAGTTCTTC.

Concerning this clone: Other DNA sequences in the sample encode the same CDR3. The V call is TRBV29-1, the J call TRBJ2-3; TRBD1 or TRBD2 may be the D gene (7 bases each). The V gene lost 7 bases and the J gene lost 3 bases, with 14 bases spanning the gap. The CDR3 extends over 13 amino acids. The germline V gene has CDR1 SQVTM and CDR2 ANQGSEA. In DNA, the CDR3 is TGCAGCGGAAGACAGGGAGGGACAGATACGCAGTATTTT. Translating gives CSGRQGGTDTQYF.

The gene calls are TRBV2 and TRBJ2-2; 9 bases line up with TRBD1. Germline V gives CDR1 SNHLY, CDR2 FYNNEI. CDR3 length equals 16 residues. V was pared by 3 bases and J by 0 bases, with 2 bases of the junction left unmatched. The CDR3 protein is CASSENRGPNTGELFF. CDR3 sequence (DNA): TGTGCCAGCAGTGAGAACAGGGGGCCGAACACCGGGGAGCTGTTTTTT.

This clone was seen a single time. The gene calls are TRBV30 and TRBJ2-1; possible D gene TRBD1, 6 bases. The CDR3 is made up of 15 amino acids. The germline gives CDR1 GTSNPN, CDR2 SVGIG (reference sequence). With 0 bases removed from V and 3 bases from J, the gap between germline ends came to 12 bases. The CDR3 region has the DNA TGTGCCTGGAGTGTAATCGGACAGAACTACAATGAGCAGTTCTTC. Translation gives CAWSVIGQNYNEQFF.

The chain links TRBV7-2 to TRBJ1-2, with D possibly TRBD1 on 6 matching bases. V was clipped by 5 bases and J by 7 bases, with 17 bases between them. This CDR3 comprises 14 residues. From germline, CDR1 is SGHTA and CDR2 FQGNSA. The CDR3 spells CASSSRGGAFGYTF. As DNA, the CDR3 is TGTGCCAGCAGCAGCCGTGGGGGCGCTTTTGGCTACACCTTC.

The chain joins TRBV29-1 to TRBJ2-1, with TRBD2 matching 7 bases. V trimming: 8 bases; J trimming: 2 bases; junction bases outside the gene matches: 6. The germline CDR1 and CDR2 sequences are SQVTM and ANQGSEA. The CDR3 has 13 residues. The CDR3 sequence: CSSELAAYNEQFF. CDR3 bases: TGCAGCAGTGAGCTAGCGGCCTACAATGAGCAGTTCTTC.

The chain has TRBV10-2 and TRBJ2-7; 7 bases map to TRBD1. The CDR3 consists of 13 residues. Germline V gene data show CDR1 as WSHSY and CDR2 as SAAADI. V lost 8 bases to trimming and J lost 2 bases; unmatched junction nucleotides: 6. The CDR3 protein is CASRGQLAYEQYF. As DNA, the CDR3 is TGCGCCAGCCGGGGACAGCTAGCCTACGAGCAGTACTTC.

The rearrangement joins TRBV4-1 to TRBJ1-2; no clear D gene. This CDR3 has 17 residues. The V end lost 1 base, the J end lost 5 bases, and 20 bases lay between the germline ends. From germline, CDR1 is MGHRA and CDR2 YSYEKL. This CDR3 is CASSQGLLPPRPYGYTF. The CDR3 DNA reads as TGCGCCAGCAGCCAAGGACTCCTCCCACCAAGGCCGTATGGCTACACCTTC.

The chain couples TRBV5-1 to TRBJ1-1; maybe TRBD1 (5 bases). Deletions cut 6 bases from V and 1 base from J, with 10 bases between. Germline V gene sequence: CDR1 SGHRS, CDR2 YFSETQ. The CDR3 loop spans 13 amino acids. The CDR3 region has the DNA TGCGCCAGCACCCGGGACGAGAACACTGAAGCTTTCTTT. This gives the protein CASTRDENTEAFF.

V and J are TRBV5-1 and TRBJ1-4, with 7 bases identical to TRBD1. Germline lookup yields CDR1 SGHRS and CDR2 YFSETQ. This CDR3 has 14 amino acids. Germline trimming cut 5 bases from V and 8 bases from J; bases unmatched to any gene: 9. CDR3 sequence (DNA): TGCGCCAGCAGTACAGGGGCCCTGTGGGAAAAACTGTTTTTT. This encodes CASSTGALWEKLFF.

The CDR3, as DNA: TGTGCCAGCAGTGGATACTACGAGCAGTACTTC. Translating gives CASSGYYEQYF. The chain is built from TRBV6-5 and TRBJ2-7; D not resolved. V lost 5 bases and J 3 bases, leaving 5 bases between the germline ends. There are 11 residues in the CDR3. The V gene's germline CDR1 is MNHEY and CDR2 SVGAGI.

This sequence joins TRBV5-1 and TRBJ1-4, with 8 bases matching TRBD1. The germline V gene has CDR1 SGHRS and CDR2 YFSETQ. V shed 2 bases, J shed 11 bases, and the junction held 5 bases outside the gene matches. This CDR3 comprises 13 residues. The CDR3 DNA sequence: TGCGCCAGCAGCTTAGACAGGGGCCAGAAACTGTTTTTT. Translated: CASSLDRGQKLFF.

The table lists this clone with a count of one. The genes are TRBV19 and TRBJ2-3; 10 bases align to TRBD1. CDR1 is LNHDA and CDR2 is SQIVND in the germline V gene (reference sequence). V was clipped by 1 base and J by 4 bases; unmatched bases: 2. The CDR3 is 15 residues long. CDR3 protein: CASSIGTGGPDTQYF. The CDR3 DNA is TGTGCCAGTAGTATAGGGACAGGGGGTCCAGATACGCAGTATTTT.

The chain is built from TRBV28 and TRBJ1-5; D is undetermined. V gave up 4 bases and J gave up 5 bases, with 15 bases separating them. Germline V gene data show CDR1 as MDHEN and CDR2 as SYDVKM. The CDR3 has 15 residues. CDR3 coding DNA: TGTGCCAGCAGTTACCGACGGGGTTTCGATCAGCCCCAGCATTTT. Its protein product is CASSYRRGFDQPQHF.

The V call is TRBV29-1, the J call TRBJ2-7; unclear D gene. Germline V gene lookup returns CDR1 SQVTM and CDR2 ANQGSEA. The V end was cut by 0 bases, the J end by 0 bases, with 9 bases between. The CDR3 is 14 amino acids. CDR3 sequence reads: CSVEDKGTSYEQYF. CDR3 DNA sequence: TGCAGCGTTGAAGATAAGGGAACCTCCTACGAGCAGTACTTC.

The chain employs TRBV7-9 and TRBJ2-3; D unclear. CDR3 length: 16 amino acids. From germline, CDR1 is SEHNR and CDR2 FQNEAQ (reference sequence). Trimming took 4 bases from V and 5 from J, leaving 19 bases between them. As DNA, the CDR3 is TGTGCCAGCAGCTATCCCGCCGTCCTCCCCGAAGATACGCAGTATTTT. It specifies CASSYPAVLPEDTQYF.

This clone was detected only once. The chain is built from TRBV11-3 and TRBJ2-7; 8 bases are shared with TRBD2. The V segment lost 5 bases and the J segment 5 bases; nucleotides outside the gene matches: 5. Germline V gives CDR1 SGHNT, CDR2 YENEEA. CDR3 length: 13 amino acids. The CDR3 DNA reads TGTGCCAGCAGCGGCGGGAGGTTCGACGAGCAGTACTTC. This encodes CASSGGRFDEQYF.

The genes are TRBV28 and TRBJ1-1, with a weak D call TRBD1 (5 bases). V was pared by 6 bases and J by 5 bases, with 19 bases between. Germline V gene data show CDR1 as MDHEN and CDR2 as SYDVKM. The CDR3 extends over 15 amino acids. The CDR3 loop is CASSPLRRGLTEAFF. The CDR3 DNA is TGTGCCAGCAGCCCTTTAAGGCGGGGCCTGACTGAAGCTTTCTTT.

The chain joins TRBV7-3 to TRBJ2-2, with 9 bases identical to TRBD1. The junction had 7 bases not matched to a gene; V was cut back by 5 bases and J by 9 bases. The CDR3 has 14 residues. CDR1 is SGHTA, CDR2 FQGTGA, per germline. DNA of the CDR3: TGTGCCAGCAGCACCGGACAGGGGAAGAGGGAGCTGTTTTTT. Translated: CASSTGQGKRELFF.

The CDR3 coding sequence is TGTGCCAGCAGCCCACTCCCGGTAGCTAACTATGGCTACACCTTC. It specifies CASSPLPVANYGYTF. The chain links TRBV2 to TRBJ1-2; D gene unclear. V shed 6 bases and J shed 0 bases, with 14 bases lying between them. The CDR3 totals 15 residues. Looked up from germline, CDR1 is SNHLY and CDR2 is FYNNEI. Full variable domain (outside the CDR3, taken from reference TRBV2 and TRBJ1-2): EPEVTQTPSHQVTQMGQEVILRCVPISNHLYFYWYRQILGQKVEFLVSFYNNEISEKSEIFDDQFSVERPDGSNFTLKIRSTKLEDSAMYFCASSPLPVANYGYTFGSGTRLTVV.

This clone was observed a single time. The chain carries TRBV28 and TRBJ2-7; D might be TRBD2 (5 bases). There are 14 residues in the CDR3. Trimming removed 5 bases from V and 3 bases from J, with 14 bases in between. From germline, CDR1 is MDHEN and CDR2 SYDVKM. The CDR3 spells CASSPRGLYYEQYF. CDR3 coding DNA: TGTGCCAGCAGTCCCCGCGGGCTGTACTACGAGCAGTACTTC.

J is TRBJ1-5 and V is TRBV5-6; 7 bases are shared with TRBD1. Germline V gene lookup returns CDR1 SGHDT and CDR2 YYEEEE. With V trimmed by 2 bases and J by 3 bases, 5 bases remained unmatched. This CDR3 is 15 amino acids long. The CDR3 region is CASSLLGQPNQPQHF. In DNA form, the CDR3 reads TGTGCCAGCAGCTTATTGGGACAGCCCAATCAGCCCCAGCATTTT.

CDR3 protein: CASRPGLADFYNEQFF. The DNA for the CDR3 is TGTGCCAGCAGGCCCGGACTAGCGGATTTCTACAATGAGCAGTTCTTC. The chain is built from TRBV7-3 and TRBJ2-1; 10 bases fit TRBD2. CDR1 is SGHTA, CDR2 FQGTGA, per germline. Trimming took 6 bases from V and 3 from J; bases not matched to a gene: 8. This CDR3 region has 16 residues.

The rearrangement joins TRBV7-9 to TRBJ2-2, with D possibly matching TRBD1 (5 bases). Germline V gene data show CDR1 as SEHNR and CDR2 as FQNEAQ (reference sequence). Trimming cost V 1 base and J 7 bases, with 10 bases left between them. The CDR3 runs to 14 residues. The CDR3 bases are TGTGCCAGCAGCTTAGTCAGGGTTGGCGGGGAGCTGTTTTTT. This sequence encodes CASSLVRVGGELFF.

The chain has TRBV6-1 and TRBJ2-7; 8 positions agree with TRBD2. J was trimmed by 2 bases and V by 1 base; bases with no gene match: 4. The CDR3 covers 15 residues. The germline CDR1 and CDR2 sequences are MNHNS and SASEGT. CDR3 loop: CASSEVGAGAYEQYF. CDR3 DNA: TGTGCCAGCAGTGAAGTAGGAGCGGGGGCCTACGAGCAGTACTTC.

The chain links TRBV28 to TRBJ1-4, with a tentative D call TRBD1 (5 bases). This CDR3 is 15 amino acids long. The germline V and J ends were trimmed by 6 bases and 0 bases, with 11 bases remaining between them. The germline CDR1 and CDR2 sequences are MDHEN and SYDVKM. As DNA, the CDR3 is TGTGCCAGCAGCCACACAGGTCCAACTAATGAAAAACTGTTTTTT. As protein: CASSHTGPTNEKLFF.

The CDR3 bases are TGTGCCAGCAGCCCCCGGGTAGCGGGAGGCACCGGGGAGCTGTTTTTT. This gives the protein CASSPRVAGGTGELFF. V gene TRBV7-2 combines with J gene TRBJ2-2; TRBD2 agrees at 10 bases. Germline CDR1 and CDR2: SGHTA and FQGNSA. V was clipped by 5 bases and J by 4 bases; unmatched bases: 7. The CDR3 consists of 16 residues.

This chain links TRBV28 with TRBJ2-3, with 7 bases that match TRBD2. The CDR3 has 14 residues. Germline CDR1 reads MDHEN; CDR2 reads SYDVKM. V was clipped by 4 bases and J by 4 bases; unmatched bases: 5. In DNA form, the CDR3 reads TGTGCCAGCAGTTCAGCGGGATGGGCAGATACGCAGTATTTT. Encoded protein: CASSSAGWADTQYF.